Reported below is one T cell receptor (beta chain). What it binds is not known. This specimen comes from a study of regulatory dendritic cells for organ transplantation. Whole-study context: Regulatory dendritic cells were monocyte-derived, receiving vitamin D3 on days 0 and 4 and IL-10 on day 4.

The repertoire was sequenced with immunoSEQ multiplex PCR; TCRdb's copy has only in-frame clones and lacks some. The data contain 3,500 to 4,500 clones, just under 60% of them singletons. Study conclusions and caveats: Of resting T cell subsets, memory CD8+ had the most alloreactive clonotypes. Memory CD8+ clonal expansion seemed more limited with regulatory than mature dendritic cells. Naive T cells showed high diversity, memory cells less, memory CD8+ least.

V lost 4 bases and J lost 3; bases outside the gene matches: 6. The CDR3 sequence is 15 residues long. The germline V gene has CDR1 SEHNR and CDR2 FQNEAQ (reference sequence). CFSE-labeled sorted T cells met regulatory or mature dendritic cells for about five days. The V call is TRBV7-9, the J call TRBJ2-1; the match to TRBD2 covers 7 bases. The source is a human donor in good health. Specimen: memory CD8+ T cells from blood cultured with dendritic cells. As to subset: CD45RO+ memory T cells. CDR3 coding DNA: TGTGCCAGCAGCTCCTCGCTAGCGGTCTACAATGAGCAGTTCTTC. This translates into CASSSSLAVYNEQFF.